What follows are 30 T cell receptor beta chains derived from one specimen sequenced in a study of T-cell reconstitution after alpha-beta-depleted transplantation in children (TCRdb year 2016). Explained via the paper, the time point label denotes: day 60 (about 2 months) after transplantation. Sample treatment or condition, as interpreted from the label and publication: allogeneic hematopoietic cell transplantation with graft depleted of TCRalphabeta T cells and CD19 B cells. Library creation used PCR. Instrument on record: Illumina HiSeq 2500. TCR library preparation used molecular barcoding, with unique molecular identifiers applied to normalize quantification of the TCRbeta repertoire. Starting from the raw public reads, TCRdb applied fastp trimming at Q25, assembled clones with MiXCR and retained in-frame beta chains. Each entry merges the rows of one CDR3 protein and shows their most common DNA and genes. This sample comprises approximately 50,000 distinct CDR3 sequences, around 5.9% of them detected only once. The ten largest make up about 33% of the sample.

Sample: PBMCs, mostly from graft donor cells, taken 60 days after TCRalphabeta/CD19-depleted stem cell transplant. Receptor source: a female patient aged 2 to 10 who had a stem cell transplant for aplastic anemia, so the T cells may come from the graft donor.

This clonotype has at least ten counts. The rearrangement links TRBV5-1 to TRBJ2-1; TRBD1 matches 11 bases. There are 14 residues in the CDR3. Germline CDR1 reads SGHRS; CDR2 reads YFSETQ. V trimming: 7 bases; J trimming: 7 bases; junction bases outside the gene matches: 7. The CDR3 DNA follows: TGCGCCAGCGAGCGGGACAGGGGGGGTAATGAGCAGTTCTTC. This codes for CASERDRGGNEQFF. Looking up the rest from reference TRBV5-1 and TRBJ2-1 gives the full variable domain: KAGVTQTPRYLIKTRGQQVTLSCSPISGHRSVSWYQQTPGQGLQFLFEYFSETQRNKGNFPGRFSGRQFSNSRSEMNVSTLELGDSALYLCASERDRGGNEQFFGPGTRLTVL.

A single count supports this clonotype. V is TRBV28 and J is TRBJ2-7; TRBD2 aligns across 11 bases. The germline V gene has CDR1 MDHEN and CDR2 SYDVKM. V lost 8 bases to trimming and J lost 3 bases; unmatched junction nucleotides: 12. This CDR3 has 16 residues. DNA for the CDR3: TGTGCCAGCGGTTCGACCGGGACTAGCGGTTACTACGAGCAGTACTTC. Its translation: CASGSTGTSGYYEQYF.

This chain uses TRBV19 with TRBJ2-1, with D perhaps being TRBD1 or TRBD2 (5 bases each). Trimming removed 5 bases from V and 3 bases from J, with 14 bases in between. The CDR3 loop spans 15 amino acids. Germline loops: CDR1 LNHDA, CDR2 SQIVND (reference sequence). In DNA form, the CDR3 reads TGTGCCAGTAGTGCGCCGGGACGAGTCTACAATGAGCAGTTCTTC. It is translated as CASSAPGRVYNEQFF.

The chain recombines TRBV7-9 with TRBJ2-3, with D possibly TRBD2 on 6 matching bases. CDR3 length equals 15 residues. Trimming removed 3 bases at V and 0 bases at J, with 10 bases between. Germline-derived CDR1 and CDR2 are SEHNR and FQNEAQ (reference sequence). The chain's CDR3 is CASSFSAGSTDTQYF. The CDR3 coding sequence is TGTGCCAGCAGCTTTAGCGCGGGGAGCACAGATACGCAGTATTTT.

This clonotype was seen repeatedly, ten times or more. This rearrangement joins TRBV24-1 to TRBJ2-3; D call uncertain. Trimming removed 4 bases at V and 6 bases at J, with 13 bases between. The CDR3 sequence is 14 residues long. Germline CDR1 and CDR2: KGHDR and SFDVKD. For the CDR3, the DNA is TGTGCCACCAGTGAGTACCTGGGCCAGGATACGCAGTATTTT. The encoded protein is CATSEYLGQDTQYF.

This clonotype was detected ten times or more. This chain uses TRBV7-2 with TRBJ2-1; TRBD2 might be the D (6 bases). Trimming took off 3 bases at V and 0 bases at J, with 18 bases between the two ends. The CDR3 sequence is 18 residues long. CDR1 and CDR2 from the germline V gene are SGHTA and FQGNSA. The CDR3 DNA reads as TGTGCCAGCAGCTTCCTCCGGGACTCCCGTTTCTCCTACAATGAGCAGTTCTTC. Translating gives CASSFLRDSRFSYNEQFF.

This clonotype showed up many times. The CDR3 loop is CASSLDVTAYEQYF. The CDR3 nucleotides read TGTGCCAGCAGTTTGGACGTCACGGCCTACGAGCAGTACTTC. The chain has TRBV6-1 and TRBJ2-7; D is undetermined. CDR3 length: 14 residues. V dropped 5 bases and J dropped 2 bases, with 13 bases sitting between them. Germline V gives CDR1 MNHNS, CDR2 SASEGT.

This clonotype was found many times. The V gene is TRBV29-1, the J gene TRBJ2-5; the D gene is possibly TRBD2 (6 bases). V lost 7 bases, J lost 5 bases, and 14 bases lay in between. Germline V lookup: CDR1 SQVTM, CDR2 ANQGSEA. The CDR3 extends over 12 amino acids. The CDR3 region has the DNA TGCAGCGCTTCGACTAGATATGAGACCCAGTACTTC. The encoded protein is CSASTRYETQYF.

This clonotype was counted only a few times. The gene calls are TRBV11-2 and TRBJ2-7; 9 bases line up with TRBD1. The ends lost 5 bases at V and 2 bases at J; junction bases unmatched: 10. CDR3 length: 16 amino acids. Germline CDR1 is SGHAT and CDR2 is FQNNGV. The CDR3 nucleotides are TGTGCCAGCAGCCCGCTTGGACAGGGGTTAGCCTACGAGCAGTACTTC. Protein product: CASSPLGQGLAYEQYF.

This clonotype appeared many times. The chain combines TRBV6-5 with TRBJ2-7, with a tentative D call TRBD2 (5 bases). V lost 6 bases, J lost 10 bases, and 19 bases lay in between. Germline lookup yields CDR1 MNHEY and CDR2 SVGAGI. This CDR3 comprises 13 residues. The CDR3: CASRQRGWGVQYF. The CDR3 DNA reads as TGTGCCAGCAGACAACGAGGATGGGGAGTACAGTACTTC.

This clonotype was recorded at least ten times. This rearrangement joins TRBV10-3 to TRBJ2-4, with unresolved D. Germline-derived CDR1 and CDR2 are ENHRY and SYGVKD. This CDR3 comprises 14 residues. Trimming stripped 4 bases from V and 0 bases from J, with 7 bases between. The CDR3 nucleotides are TGTGCCATCAGTGTGGACCTAGCCAAAAACATTCAGTACTTC. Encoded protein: CAISVDLAKNIQYF.

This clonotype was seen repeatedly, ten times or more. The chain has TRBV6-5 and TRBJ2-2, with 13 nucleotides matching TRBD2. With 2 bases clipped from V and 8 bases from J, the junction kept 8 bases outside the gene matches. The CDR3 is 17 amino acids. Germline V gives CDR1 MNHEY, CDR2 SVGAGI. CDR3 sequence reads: CASSYARTSGSAGELFF. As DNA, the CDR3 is TGTGCCAGCAGTTACGCCCGGACTAGCGGGAGTGCGGGGGAGCTGTTTTTT.

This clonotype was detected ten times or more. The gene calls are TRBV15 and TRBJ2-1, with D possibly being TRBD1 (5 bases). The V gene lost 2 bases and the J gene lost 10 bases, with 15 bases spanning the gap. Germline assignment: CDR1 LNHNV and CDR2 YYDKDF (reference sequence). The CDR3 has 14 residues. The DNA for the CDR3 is TGTGCCACCAGCAGACAGGGAACCCTAGGAGAGCAGTTCTTC. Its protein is CATSRQGTLGEQFF. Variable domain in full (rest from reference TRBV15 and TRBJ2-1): DAMVIQNPRYQVTQFGKPVTLSCSQTLNHNVMYWYQQKSSQAPKLLFHYYDKDFNNEADTPDNFQSRRPNTSFCFLDIRSPGLGDTAMYLCATSRQGTLGEQFFGPGTRLTVL.

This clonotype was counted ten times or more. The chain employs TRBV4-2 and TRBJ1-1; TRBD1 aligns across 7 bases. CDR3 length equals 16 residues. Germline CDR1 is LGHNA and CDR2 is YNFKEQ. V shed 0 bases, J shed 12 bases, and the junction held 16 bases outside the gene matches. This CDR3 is CASSQERGGPWVGTFF. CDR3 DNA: TGTGCCAGCAGCCAAGAGAGAGGGGGCCCCTGGGTCGGTACTTTCTTT.

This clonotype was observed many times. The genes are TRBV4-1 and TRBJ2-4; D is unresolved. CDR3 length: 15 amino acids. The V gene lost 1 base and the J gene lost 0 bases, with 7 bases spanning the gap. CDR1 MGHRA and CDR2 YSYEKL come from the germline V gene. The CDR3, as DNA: TGCGCCAGCAGCCAAGGTGACCCAGCCAAAAACATTCAGTACTTC. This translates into CASSQGDPAKNIQYF.

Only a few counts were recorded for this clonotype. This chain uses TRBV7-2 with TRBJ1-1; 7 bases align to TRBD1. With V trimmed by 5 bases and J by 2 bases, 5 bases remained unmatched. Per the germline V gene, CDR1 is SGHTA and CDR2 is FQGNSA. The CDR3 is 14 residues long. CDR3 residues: CASSIEGANTEAFF. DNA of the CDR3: TGTGCCAGCAGCATAGAGGGGGCTAACACTGAAGCTTTCTTT.

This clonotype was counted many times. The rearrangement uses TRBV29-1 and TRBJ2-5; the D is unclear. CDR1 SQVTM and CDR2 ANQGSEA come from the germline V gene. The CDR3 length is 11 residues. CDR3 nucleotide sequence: TGCAGTGGATCTCTGGGGGAGACCCAGTACTTC. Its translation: CSGSLGETQYF.

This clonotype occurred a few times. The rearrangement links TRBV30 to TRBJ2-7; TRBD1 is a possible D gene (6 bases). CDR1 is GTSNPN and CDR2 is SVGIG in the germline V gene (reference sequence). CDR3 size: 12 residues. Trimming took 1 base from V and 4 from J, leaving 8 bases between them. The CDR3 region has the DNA TGTGCCTGGAGTGGTGACAGGTACGAGCAGTACTTC. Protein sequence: CAWSGDRYEQYF.

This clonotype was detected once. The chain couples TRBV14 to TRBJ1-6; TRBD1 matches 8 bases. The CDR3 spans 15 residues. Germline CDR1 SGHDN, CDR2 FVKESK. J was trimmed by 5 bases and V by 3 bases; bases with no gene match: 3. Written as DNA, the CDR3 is TGTGCCAGCAGCCAGAGACAGGGGAATAATTCACCCCTCCACTTT. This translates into CASSQRQGNNSPLHF. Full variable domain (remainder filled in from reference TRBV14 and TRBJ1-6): EAGVTQFPSHSVIEKGQTVTLRCDPISGHDNLYWYRRVMGKEIKFLLHFVKESKQDESGMPNNRFLAERTGGTYSTLKVQPAELEDSGVYFCASSQRQGNNSPLHFGNGTRLTVT.

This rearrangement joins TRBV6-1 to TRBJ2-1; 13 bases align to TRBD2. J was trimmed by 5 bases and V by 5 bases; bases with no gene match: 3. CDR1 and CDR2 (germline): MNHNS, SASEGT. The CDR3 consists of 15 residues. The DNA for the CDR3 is TGTGCCAGCAGTTCCGGGACTAGCGGGGACAATGAGCAGTTCTTC. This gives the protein CASSSGTSGDNEQFF.

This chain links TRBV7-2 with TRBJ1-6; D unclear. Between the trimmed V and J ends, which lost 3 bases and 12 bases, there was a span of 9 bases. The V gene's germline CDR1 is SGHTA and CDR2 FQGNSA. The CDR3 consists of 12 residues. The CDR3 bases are TGTGCCAGCAGCTTGAACGGTCGACCCCTCCACTTT. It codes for CASSLNGRPLHF.

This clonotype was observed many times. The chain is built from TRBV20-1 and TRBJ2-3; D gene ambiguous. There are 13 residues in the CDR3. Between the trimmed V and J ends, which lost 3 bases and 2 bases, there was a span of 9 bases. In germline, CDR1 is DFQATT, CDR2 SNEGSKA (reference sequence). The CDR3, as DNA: TGCAGTGCTAGCGACCCGAACACAGATACGCAGTATTTT. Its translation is CSASDPNTDTQYF.

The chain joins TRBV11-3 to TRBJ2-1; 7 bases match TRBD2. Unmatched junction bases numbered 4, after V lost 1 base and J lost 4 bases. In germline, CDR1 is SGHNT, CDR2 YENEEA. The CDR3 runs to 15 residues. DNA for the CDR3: TGTGCCAGCAGCTTAGGGGGGGGGGTTTACAATGAGCAGTTCTTC. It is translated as CASSLGGGVYNEQFF. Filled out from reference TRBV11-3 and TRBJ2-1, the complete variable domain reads EAGVVQSPRYKIIEKKQPVAFWCNPISGHNTLYWYLQNLGQGPELLIRYENEEAVDDSQLPKDRFSAERLKGVDSTLKIQPAELGDSAVYLCASSLGGGVYNEQFFGPGTRLTVL.

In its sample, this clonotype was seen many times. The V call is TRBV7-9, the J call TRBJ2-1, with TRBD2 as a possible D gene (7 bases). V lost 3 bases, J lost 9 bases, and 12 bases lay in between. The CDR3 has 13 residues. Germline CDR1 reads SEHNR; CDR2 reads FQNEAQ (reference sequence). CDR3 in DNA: TGTGCCAGCAGCTTGAAAAGGGGGGGTGAGCAGTTCTTC. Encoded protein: CASSLKRGGEQFF.

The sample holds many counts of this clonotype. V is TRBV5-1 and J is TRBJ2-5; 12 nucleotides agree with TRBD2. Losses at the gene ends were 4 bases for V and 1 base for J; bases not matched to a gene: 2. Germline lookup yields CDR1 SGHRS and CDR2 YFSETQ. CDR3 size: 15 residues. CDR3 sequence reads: CASSTLAGGQETQYF. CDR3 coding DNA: TGCGCCAGCAGCACACTAGCGGGGGGCCAAGAGACCCAGTACTTC.

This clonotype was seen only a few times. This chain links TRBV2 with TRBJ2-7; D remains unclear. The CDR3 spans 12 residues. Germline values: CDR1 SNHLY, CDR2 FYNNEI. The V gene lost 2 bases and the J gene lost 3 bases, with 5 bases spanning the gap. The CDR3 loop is CASSENSYEQYF. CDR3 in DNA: TGTGCCAGCAGTGAAAACAGCTACGAGCAGTACTTC.

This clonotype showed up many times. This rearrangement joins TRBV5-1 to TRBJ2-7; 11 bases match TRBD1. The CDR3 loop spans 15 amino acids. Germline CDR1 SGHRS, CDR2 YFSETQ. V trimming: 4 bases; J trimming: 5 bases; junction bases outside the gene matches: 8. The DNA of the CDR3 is TGCGCCAGCAGCCCATCGGGACAGGGGGTCCACGAGCAGTACTTC. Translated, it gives CASSPSGQGVHEQYF. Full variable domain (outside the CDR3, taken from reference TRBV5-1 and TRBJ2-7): KAGVTQTPRYLIKTRGQQVTLSCSPISGHRSVSWYQQTPGQGLQFLFEYFSETQRNKGNFPGRFSGRQFSNSRSEMNVSTLELGDSALYLCASSPSGQGVHEQYFGPGTRLTVT.

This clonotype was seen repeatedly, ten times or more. The CDR3 coding sequence is TGCGCCAGCAGTAGACTAGCGGGAGAGGGCAATGAGCAGTTCTTC. Translating gives CASSRLAGEGNEQFF. The gene calls are TRBV5-1 and TRBJ2-1; 12 bases match TRBD2. With V trimmed by 5 bases and J by 6 bases, 6 bases remained unmatched. From germline, CDR1 is SGHRS and CDR2 YFSETQ. The length of the CDR3 is 15 residues.

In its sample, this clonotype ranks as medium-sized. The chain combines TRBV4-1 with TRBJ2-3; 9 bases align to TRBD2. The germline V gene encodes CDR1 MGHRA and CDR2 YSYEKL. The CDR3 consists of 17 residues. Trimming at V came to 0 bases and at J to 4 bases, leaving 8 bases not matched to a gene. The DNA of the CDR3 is TGCGCCAGCAGCCAAGATTTTCCTAGCGGGACTCCAGATACGCAGTATTTT. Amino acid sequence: CASSQDFPSGTPDTQYF.

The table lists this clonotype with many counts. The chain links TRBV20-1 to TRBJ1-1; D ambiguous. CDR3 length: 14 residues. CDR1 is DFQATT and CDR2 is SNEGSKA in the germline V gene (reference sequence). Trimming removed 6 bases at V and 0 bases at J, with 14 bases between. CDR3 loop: CSAPITAVNTEAFF. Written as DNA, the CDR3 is TGCAGTGCCCCAATAACGGCGGTGAACACTGAAGCTTTCTTT.